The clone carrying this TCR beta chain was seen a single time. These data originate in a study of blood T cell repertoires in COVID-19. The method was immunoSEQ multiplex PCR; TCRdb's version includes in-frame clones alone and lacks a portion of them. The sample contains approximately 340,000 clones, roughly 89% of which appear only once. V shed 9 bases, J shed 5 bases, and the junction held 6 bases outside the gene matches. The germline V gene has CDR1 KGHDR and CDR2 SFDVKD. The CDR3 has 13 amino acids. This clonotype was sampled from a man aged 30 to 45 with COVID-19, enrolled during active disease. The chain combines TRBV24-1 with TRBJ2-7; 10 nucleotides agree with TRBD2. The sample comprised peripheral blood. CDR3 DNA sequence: TGTGCCACCGCCGGGACTAGCGCTCACGAGCAGTACTTC. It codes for CATAGTSAHEQYF.